These 32 T cell receptor beta chains share one sample of origin, sequenced in a study of blood T cell repertoires in COVID-19. Sequencing used immunoSEQ multiplex PCR; TCRdb keeps in-frame clones, though not all of them. The data show around 50,000 clones, roughly 85% seen once. Sequences were obtained from peripheral blood. Source of these receptors: a human donor in a cohort sampled during active COVID-19.

The rearrangement uses TRBV11-2 and TRBJ1-2; 9 nucleotides agree with TRBD1. Germline V gene data show CDR1 as SGHAT and CDR2 as FQNNGV. J was trimmed by 4 bases and V by 5 bases; bases with no gene match: 11. The CDR3 totals 16 residues. In DNA, the CDR3 is TGTGCCAGCAGCCGCATCACAGGGGGCCCCCCCTATGGCTACACCTTC. Protein: CASSRITGGPPYGYTF.

This clone was counted only a few times. This rearrangement joins TRBV30 to TRBJ2-7; D may be TRBD1 (5 bases). Germline lookup yields CDR1 GTSNPN and CDR2 SVGIG (reference sequence). The CDR3 contains 12 residues. V was clipped by 1 base and J by 3 bases, with 7 bases between them. The CDR3 region is CAWSGTRYEQYF. CDR3 DNA sequence: TGTGCCTGGAGTGGGACACGCTACGAGCAGTACTTC.

This clone was counted between two and nine times. At one of its ends the junction is not consistent with the germline gene, which may arise from a read error. Other DNA sequences in the sample encode the same CDR3. The V gene is TRBV6-5, the J gene TRBJ1-6; 8 positions match TRBD1. Germline lookup yields CDR1 MNHEY and CDR2 SVGAGI. The CDR3 is 15 amino acids. CDR3 sequence: CASSHSRDRFTPLHF. Written as DNA, the CDR3 is TGTGCCAGCAGTCACTCCCGGGACAGGTTCACACCCCTCCACTTT.

The genes are TRBV11-2 and TRBJ1-1, with a weak D call TRBD1 (6 bases). Trimming cost V 5 bases and J 3 bases, with 22 bases left between them. The V gene's germline CDR1 is SGHAT and CDR2 FQNNGV. This CDR3 contains 17 residues. CDR3 DNA: TGTGCCAGCAGCCCGGGCTCCAGGGGATTTACGTACACTGAAGCTTTCTTT. Its translation is CASSPGSRGFTYTEAFF.

There are a few counts of this clone. This sequence joins TRBV30 and TRBJ1-6; 7 bases align to TRBD1. The germline V gene encodes CDR1 GTSNPN and CDR2 SVGIG (reference sequence). The trim removed 7 bases at V and 9 bases at J, leaving 9 bases unmatched. CDR3 length: 13 amino acids. The CDR3 reads CAYGQESGSPLHF. The DNA of the CDR3 is TGTGCCTACGGACAGGAGTCCGGTTCACCCCTCCACTTT.

V and J are TRBV18 and TRBJ2-7; 9 bases match TRBD2. Germline CDR1 and CDR2: KGHSH and LQKENI. The CDR3 has 15 amino acids. The J segment lost 7 bases and the V segment lost 3 bases, leaving 10 bases of the junction unmatched. The CDR3 DNA reads TGTGCCAGCTCACCTTCGCGGGGGGGCCTGAGTGAGCAGTACTTC. This encodes CASSPSRGGLSEQYF.

The gene calls are TRBV5-6 and TRBJ2-3, with TRBD2 identical over 7 bases. CDR1 and CDR2 from the germline V gene are SGHDT and YYEEEE. V dropped 0 bases and J dropped 0; count of bases not matched to a gene: 7. The length of the CDR3 is 17 residues. The CDR3 nucleotides read TGTGCCAGCAGCTTGGTACCAGCGGGGAGTAGCACAGATACGCAGTATTTT. It is translated as CASSLVPAGSSTDTQYF. Looking up the rest from reference TRBV5-6 and TRBJ2-3 gives the full variable domain: DAGVTQSPTHLIKTRGQQVTLRCSPKSGHDTVSWYQQALGQGPQFIFQYYEEEERQRGNFPDRFSGHQFPNYSSELNVNALLLGDSALYLCASSLVPAGSSTDTQYFGPGTRLTVL.

V gene TRBV6-5 combines with J gene TRBJ2-1; D might be TRBD2 (5 bases). The CDR3 is 13 amino acids. CDR1 is MNHEY and CDR2 is SVGAGI in the germline V gene. The V end was cut by 8 bases, the J end by 5 bases, with 13 bases between. The CDR3 DNA is TGTGCCAGCGTTGGTAGCGAGAACAATGAGCAGTTCTTC. It is translated as CASVGSENNEQFF.

This sequence joins TRBV7-2 and TRBJ2-7; D unclear. The CDR3 is 12 amino acids. The V end was cut by 3 bases, the J end by 2 bases, with 5 bases between. Germline CDR1 reads SGHTA; CDR2 reads FQGNSA. DNA of the CDR3: TGTGCCAGCAGCTTGTTCACCTACGAGCAGTACTTC. It encodes CASSLFTYEQYF. The whole variable domain, remainder taken from reference TRBV7-2 and TRBJ2-7, is GAGVSQSPSNKVTEKGKDVELRCDPISGHTALYWYRQSLGQGLEFLIYFQGNSAPDKSGLPSDRFSAERTGGSVSTLTIQRTQQEDSAVYLCASSLFTYEQYFGPGTRLTVT.

V and J are TRBV2 and TRBJ2-2; D uncertain. Trimming removed 6 bases at V and 9 bases at J, with 8 bases between. Germline CDR1 and CDR2: SNHLY and FYNNEI. The CDR3 runs to 11 residues. DNA of the CDR3: TGTGCCAGCAGGAAGAACAGGGAGCTGTTTTTT. Amino acid sequence: CASRKNRELFF.

The gene calls are TRBV28 and TRBJ1-1, with D perhaps TRBD1 (5 bases). CDR1 is MDHEN and CDR2 is SYDVKM in the germline V gene. CDR3 size: 16 residues. V was cut by 7 bases and J by 0 bases, with 18 bases left in between. The CDR3 region is CASNAAPGGMNTEAFF. CDR3 nucleotides: TGTGCCAGCAATGCAGCTCCGGGGGGGATGAACACTGAAGCTTTCTTT.

The chain is built from TRBV5-1 and TRBJ2-1; 7 nucleotides agree with TRBD1. Per the germline V gene, CDR1 is SGHRS and CDR2 is YFSETQ. V lost 2 bases and J lost 0; bases outside the gene matches: 5. This CDR3 contains 16 residues. The DNA for the CDR3 is TGCGCCAGCAGCTTTATGACAGGGAGCTCCTACAATGAGCAGTTCTTC. This gives the protein CASSFMTGSSYNEQFF. The whole variable domain, remainder taken from reference TRBV5-1 and TRBJ2-1, is KAGVTQTPRYLIKTRGQQVTLSCSPISGHRSVSWYQQTPGQGLQFLFEYFSETQRNKGNFPGRFSGRQFSNSRSEMNVSTLELGDSALYLCASSFMTGSSYNEQFFGPGTRLTVL.

The chain couples TRBV6-2 or TRBV6-3 to TRBJ1-1; D is ambiguous. V was trimmed by 3 bases and J by 5 bases, leaving 4 bases between them. The CDR3 runs 11 residues. Germline-derived CDR1 and CDR2 are MNHEY and SVGEGT. CDR3 sequence (DNA): TGTGCCAGCAGTTATCTGACTGAAGCTTTCTTT. It specifies CASSYLTEAFF.

The chain couples TRBV3-1 (or the pseudogene TRBV3-2) to TRBJ2-5; perhaps TRBD1 as D (6 bases). The CDR3 is 15 residues long. Trimming cost V 2 bases and J 4 bases, with 14 bases left between them. Germline assignment: CDR1 LGHDT and CDR2 YNNKEL (reference sequence). The CDR3 is CASSQMGRGGETQYF. In DNA form, the CDR3 reads TGTGCCAGCAGCCAAATGGGACGAGGGGGAGAGACCCAGTACTTC.

The chain employs TRBV10-3 and TRBJ2-7; 9 bases fit TRBD1. CDR3 length equals 13 residues. V shed 8 bases, J shed 4 bases, and the junction held 6 bases outside the gene matches. Germline V gives CDR1 ENHRY, CDR2 SYGVKD. CDR3 residues: CAIRQGEKYEQYF. Written as DNA, the CDR3 is TGTGCCATCCGACAGGGGGAAAAATACGAGCAGTACTTC.

The V call is TRBV19, the J call TRBJ2-7, with D uncertain. The ends were cut back, 3 bases at V and 0 bases at J, with 12 bases in the middle. The CDR3 is 15 residues long. CDR1 LNHDA and CDR2 SQIVND come from the germline V gene (reference sequence). This CDR3 is CASSMGEDGSYEQYF. The CDR3 DNA is TGTGCCAGTAGTATGGGCGAAGATGGCTCCTACGAGCAGTACTTC.

This chain connects TRBV7-2 to TRBJ1-2; TRBD1 agrees at 7 bases. The trim removed 1 base at V and 7 bases at J, leaving 12 bases unmatched. Germline CDR1 is SGHTA and CDR2 is FQGNSA. The CDR3 totals 16 residues. CDR3 amino acids: CASSLGLRGRGGGYTF. CDR3 sequence (DNA): TGTGCCAGCAGCTTAGGGTTGAGGGGGCGGGGTGGTGGCTACACCTTC. The whole variable domain, filled in from reference TRBV7-2 and TRBJ1-2, reads GAGVSQSPSNKVTEKGKDVELRCDPISGHTALYWYRQSLGQGLEFLIYFQGNSAPDKSGLPSDRFSAERTGGSVSTLTIQRTQQEDSAVYLCASSLGLRGRGGGYTFGSGTRLTVV.

CDR3 coding DNA: TGCGCCAGCAGCCAACAACTAGCGGTCAATGAGCAGTTCTTC. Protein product: CASSQQLAVNEQFF. This sequence joins TRBV4-3 and TRBJ2-1; TRBD2 agrees at 8 bases. The CDR3 is 14 amino acids. Looked up from germline, CDR1 is LGHNA and CDR2 is YSLEER. V shed 2 bases, J shed 6 bases, and the junction held 3 bases outside the gene matches.

The CDR3 nucleotides are TGCGCCAGCAGCCAAGGAGGAGGGCCTGGAAACACCATATATTTT. It codes for CASSQGGGPGNTIYF. This chain connects TRBV4-3 to TRBJ1-3, with D hard to call. Germline CDR1 and CDR2: LGHNA and YSLEER. Trimming cost V 1 base and J 2 bases, with 9 bases left between them. This CDR3 comprises 15 residues.

Here the CDR3 reads CASTRDRGRNGYTF. In nucleotides, the CDR3 is TGTGCCAGCACGAGGGACAGGGGGCGGAATGGCTACACCTTC. The J gene is TRBJ1-2, the V gene TRBV6-5, with 12 positions matching TRBD1. This CDR3 has 14 amino acids. Per the germline V gene, CDR1 is MNHEY and CDR2 is SVGAGI. The V segment lost 7 bases and the J segment 6 bases; nucleotides outside the gene matches: 6.

This chain joins TRBV7-2 and TRBJ2-4, with 7 nucleotides matching TRBD1. The V segment lost 0 bases and the J segment 6 bases; nucleotides outside the gene matches: 2. The germline V gene encodes CDR1 SGHTA and CDR2 FQGNSA. The CDR3 is 14 amino acids. CDR3 in amino acids: CASSLAGGRNIQYF. The CDR3, as DNA: TGTGCCAGCAGCTTAGCAGGGGGCCGAAACATTCAGTACTTC. Using reference TRBV7-2 and TRBJ2-4 for the parts outside the CDR3, the full variable domain is GAGVSQSPSNKVTEKGKDVELRCDPISGHTALYWYRQSLGQGLEFLIYFQGNSAPDKSGLPSDRFSAERTGGSVSTLTIQRTQQEDSAVYLCASSLAGGRNIQYFGAGTRLSVL.

The gene calls are TRBV5-1 and TRBJ2-6, with D possibly being TRBD1 (6 bases). The germline CDR1 and CDR2 sequences are SGHRS and YFSETQ. With 6 bases removed from V and 0 bases from J, the gap between germline ends came to 10 bases. This CDR3 is 15 amino acids long. The CDR3 loop is CASTSGVSGANVLTF. CDR3 nucleotide sequence: TGCGCCAGCACTTCAGGGGTCTCTGGGGCCAACGTCCTGACTTTC.

The chain has TRBV6-1 and TRBJ2-2; 8 positions agree with TRBD2. The ends lost 2 bases at V and 4 bases at J; junction bases unmatched: 12. The CDR3 is 18 residues long. Germline CDR1 is MNHNS and CDR2 is SASEGT. CDR3 nucleotide sequence: TGTGCCAGCAGTGAACTGGTCGGGGGTGCGGGGGGCACCGGGGAGCTGTTTTTT. Translated: CASSELVGGAGGTGELFF.

The chain has TRBV6-2 or TRBV6-3 and TRBJ2-1; TRBD2 aligns across 7 bases. V lost 4 bases to trimming and J lost 8 bases; unmatched junction nucleotides: 11. Germline V gives CDR1 MNHEY, CDR2 SVGEGT. CDR3 length equals 15 residues. The CDR3 region has the DNA TGTGCCAGCAGTTCCGAAGCGGGACTATACGATGAGCAGTTCTTC. This translates into CASSSEAGLYDEQFF.

As DNA, the CDR3 is TGTGCCAGCAGTTATGGGCTGGGCCAATACGAGCAGTACTTC. It translates to CASSYGLGQYEQYF. The V and J genes are TRBV6-5 and TRBJ2-7, with D hard to call. Germline V CDR1 and CDR2: MNHEY, SVGAGI. The CDR3 consists of 14 residues. The V end lost 3 bases, the J end lost 4 bases, and 13 bases lay between the germline ends.

The rearrangement uses TRBV27 and TRBJ1-5; 9 positions agree with TRBD1. Trimming at V came to 4 bases and at J to 3 bases, leaving 7 bases not matched to a gene. Germline loops: CDR1 MNHEY, CDR2 SMNVEV (reference sequence). The CDR3 runs to 16 residues. The chain's CDR3 is CASSSQGAIPNQPQHF. The CDR3 nucleotides read TGTGCCAGCAGTTCACAGGGGGCGATCCCCAATCAGCCCCAGCATTTT.

The J gene is TRBJ1-5, the V gene TRBV6-5; D remains ambiguous. This CDR3 contains 14 residues. The germline CDR1 and CDR2 sequences are MNHEY and SVGAGI. Trimming pared 2 bases from V and 8 bases from J, leaving 13 bases between. DNA of the CDR3: TGTGCCAGCAGTTACAAGGGAGCCTGGGAGCCCCAGCATTTT. Translated, it gives CASSYKGAWEPQHF.

This clone was found a few times. The V and J genes are TRBV30 and TRBJ1-3; tentatively, D is TRBD1 (6 bases). Germline V CDR1 and CDR2: GTSNPN, SVGIG (reference sequence). The V and J ends lost 2 bases and 0 bases respectively, with 26 bases between them. The CDR3 has 20 amino acids. Here the CDR3 DNA reads TGTGCCTGGAGTTTACTAGGACAGCGTTACTACGACAGCTCTGGAAACACCATATATTTT. It codes for CAWSLLGQRYYDSSGNTIYF.

This clone was observed a handful of times. At one end the junction does not follow the germline gene, possibly because of a read error. The chain is built from TRBV7-2 and TRBJ2-7; 8 bases fit TRBD2. Germline lookup yields CDR1 SGHTA and CDR2 FQGNSA. The CDR3 is 15 residues long. CDR3: CASSLASGGSYEQYF. The CDR3, as DNA: TGTGCCAGCAGCCTAGCCAGCGGGGGATCCTACGAGCAGTACTTC.

This chain connects TRBV30 to TRBJ2-7; 9 bases agree with TRBD1. This CDR3 spans 15 amino acids. Germline CDR1 reads GTSNPN; CDR2 reads SVGIG (reference sequence). Trimming cost V 2 bases and J 3 bases; bases outside gene matches: 8. The DNA of the CDR3 is TGTGCCTGGAGTTATGGGGGGACAGGGAGCTACGAGCAGTACTTC. As protein: CAWSYGGTGSYEQYF. Together with reference TRBV30 and TRBJ2-7, the CDR3 gives the full variable domain: SQTIHQWPATLVQPVGSPLSLECTVEGTSNPNLYWYRQAAGRGLQLLFYSVGIGQISSEVPQNLSASRPQDRQFILSSKKLLLSDSGFYLCAWSYGGTGSYEQYFGPGTRLTVT.

This clone appeared a single time. This chain links TRBV6-5 with TRBJ2-2; TRBD2 is a possible D gene (6 bases). The germline V and J ends were trimmed by 0 bases and 5 bases, with 13 bases remaining between them. The CDR3 runs to 16 residues. Germline-derived CDR1 and CDR2 are MNHEY and SVGAGI. The CDR3 here is CASSYSVRGGTGELFF. CDR3 nucleotides: TGTGCCAGCAGTTACTCGGTGCGGGGTGGGACCGGGGAGCTGTTTTTT.

This chain uses TRBV30 with TRBJ1-3, with 10 bases fitting TRBD1. Germline-derived CDR1 and CDR2 are GTSNPN and SVGIG (reference sequence). The CDR3 consists of 14 residues. The junction had 0 bases not matched to a gene; V was cut back by 3 bases and J by 1 base. CDR3: CAWRGQGSGNTIYF. The CDR3 DNA reads TGTGCCTGGAGGGGACAGGGGTCTGGAAACACCATATATTTT. Full variable domain (rest looked up from reference TRBV30 and TRBJ1-3): SQTIHQWPATLVQPVGSPLSLECTVEGTSNPNLYWYRQAAGRGLQLLFYSVGIGQISSEVPQNLSASRPQDRQFILSSKKLLLSDSGFYLCAWRGQGSGNTIYFGEGSWLTVV.